This TCR beta chain was sequenced in a study of T cell responses to AZD1222 COVID-19 vaccine. Assay: immunoSEQ multiplex PCR; the TCRdb copy retains only in-frame clones and omits some. The top ten hold around 0.5% of the sample, which has about 260,000 clones, approximately 93% seen once. V was shortened by 7 bases and J by 6 bases, with 18 bases between the two germline ends. Germline CDR1 is MDHEN and CDR2 is SYDVKM. The CDR3 is 14 residues long. The sequences come from peripheral blood, collected on day 0 of AZD1222 vaccination. The chain couples TRBV28 to TRBJ1-2; no reliable D call. This TCR was recovered from an adult in good health. The CDR3: CASTLRAGGHGYTF. In DNA, the CDR3 is TGTGCCAGCACCTTGAGGGCAGGTGGTCATGGCTACACCTTC.